Presented here are 25 T cell receptor beta chains from one specimen sequenced in a study of blood T cell repertoires in COVID-19. Sequencing used immunoSEQ multiplex PCR; TCRdb keeps in-frame clones, though not all of them. The sample contains 90,000 to 120,000 clones, approximately 88% of which appear only once. Material for sequencing was peripheral blood. These receptor sequences come from a man aged 50 to 60 with active or convalescent COVID-19.

The chain uses TRBV28 and TRBJ1-5, with 7 bases aligning to TRBD1. After removal of 5 bases from V and 0 bases from J, the junction contained 10 bases not matched to a gene. Germline V gene sequence: CDR1 MDHEN, CDR2 SYDVKM. CDR3 length: 17 residues. Written as DNA, the CDR3 is TGTGCCAGCAGTCGGGACAGACTCGACAATAGCAATCAGCCCCAGCATTTT. It yields the protein CASSRDRLDNSNQPQHF.

The chain has TRBV27 and TRBJ2-1; D gene unclear. With 3 bases removed from V and 4 bases from J, the gap between germline ends came to 16 bases. CDR3 size: 16 residues. CDR1 and CDR2 from the germline V gene are MNHEY and SMNVEV (reference sequence). CDR3 region: CASSFLSGGQYNEQFF. The CDR3 nucleotides are TGTGCCAGCAGTTTTCTTTCCGGCGGCCAGTACAATGAGCAGTTCTTC.

The V call is TRBV19, the J call TRBJ1-3; D gene unclear. CDR3 length equals 14 residues. The germline V gene encodes CDR1 LNHDA and CDR2 SQIVND (reference sequence). V lost 1 base and J 7 bases, leaving 11 bases between the germline ends. The CDR3 reads CASSIALPRNTIYF. DNA of the CDR3: TGTGCCAGTAGTATAGCCCTGCCGCGGAACACCATATATTTT. The full variable domain, completed using reference TRBV19 and TRBJ1-3, is DGGITQSPKYLFRKEGQNVTLSCEQNLNHDAMYWYRQDPGQGLRLIYYSQIVNDFQKGDIAEGYSVSREKKESFPLTVTSAQKNPTAFYLCASSIALPRNTIYFGEGSWLTVV.

The chain recombines TRBV4-2 with TRBJ2-7; 8 positions agree with TRBD2. This CDR3 has 18 amino acids. Trimming cost V 0 bases and J 2 bases; bases outside gene matches: 12. CDR1 is LGHNA and CDR2 is YNFKEQ in the germline V gene. The CDR3 DNA is TGTGCCAGCAGCCAAGATTTGCCAGCGGGAGAGACGACCTACGAGCAGTACTTC. This codes for CASSQDLPAGETTYEQYF.

The chain recombines TRBV27 with TRBJ1-5; D gene unclear. CDR1 is MNHEY, CDR2 SMNVEV, per germline (reference sequence). The V gene lost 8 bases and the J gene lost 3 bases, with 11 bases spanning the gap. This CDR3 is built from 13 residues. For the CDR3, the DNA is TGTGCCAGCGCTCGACGGGTCAATCAGCCCCAGCATTTT. Its protein product is CASARRVNQPQHF.

The CDR3 nucleotides read TGTGCCAGCAGCCCCTCGACAAGACCCTACAATGAGCAGTTCTTC. This translates into CASSPSTRPYNEQFF. V is TRBV3-1 (or the pseudogene TRBV3-2) and J is TRBJ2-1; D uncertain. In germline, CDR1 is LGHDT, CDR2 YNNKEL (reference sequence). This CDR3 is built from 15 residues. V dropped 4 bases and J dropped 2 bases, with 12 bases sitting between them.

The chain uses TRBV12-3 or TRBV12-4 and TRBJ1-1; D is possibly TRBD1 (5 bases). V lost 6 bases and J 1 base, leaving 9 bases between the germline ends. This CDR3 contains 13 residues. The CDR3 DNA reads as TGTGCCAGCAGCCGTGGACAGAACACTGAAGCTTTCTTT. The encoded protein is CASSRGQNTEAFF.

The CDR3 DNA is TGTGCCAGTAGTCCTTATGTGAGCACTGAAGCTTTCTTT. It specifies CASSPYVSTEAFF. This chain joins TRBV19 and TRBJ1-1; D is uncertain. V was clipped by 5 bases and J by 4 bases, with 11 bases between them. Germline CDR1 LNHDA, CDR2 SQIVND (reference sequence). This CDR3 region has 13 residues.

The chain links TRBV14 to TRBJ1-1; 8 nucleotides match TRBD1. V lost 4 bases, J lost 5 bases, and 9 bases stayed unmatched. This CDR3 is built from 15 residues. CDR1 SGHDN and CDR2 FVKESK come from the germline V gene. The CDR3 spells CASSRQRQGSTEAFF. Here the CDR3 DNA reads TGTGCCAGCAGCCGGCAAAGACAGGGGTCGACTGAAGCTTTCTTT.

The CDR3 here is CASSLGLEYEQYF. DNA for the CDR3: TGTGCCAGCTCCCTCGGACTAGAGTACGAGCAGTACTTC. The chain links TRBV18 to TRBJ2-7; 7 bases fit TRBD2. The V gene's germline CDR1 is KGHSH and CDR2 LQKENI. V trimming: 6 bases; J trimming: 4 bases; junction bases outside the gene matches: 6. The CDR3 totals 13 residues.

The chain is built from TRBV7-2 and TRBJ1-2; a possible D gene is TRBD1 (6 bases). V lost 4 bases and J 8 bases, leaving 20 bases between the germline ends. CDR1 SGHTA and CDR2 FQGNSA come from the germline V gene. The length of the CDR3 is 15 residues. DNA for the CDR3: TGTGCCAGCAGCTCACCGCCGCCAGGGGCGTGGGGCTACACCTTC. Translation: CASSSPPPGAWGYTF.

The chain links TRBV19 to TRBJ2-7; 8 bases align to TRBD1. CDR1 is LNHDA, CDR2 SQIVND, per germline (reference sequence). The V segment lost 5 bases and the J segment 5 bases; nucleotides outside the gene matches: 14. The CDR3 contains 16 residues. For the CDR3, the DNA is TGTGCCAGTAGTCTTTCCCTGGACAGGGTGTATAACGAGCAGTACTTC. The encoded protein is CASSLSLDRVYNEQYF.

This clone occurred once. The V call is TRBV6-4, the J call TRBJ1-1; perhaps TRBD1 as D (5 bases). Trimming stripped 6 bases from V and 1 base from J, with 9 bases between. CDR3 length: 13 amino acids. Germline V lookup: CDR1 MRHNA, CDR2 SNTAGT. The DNA for the CDR3 is TGTGCCAGCAGCGCCGACAGGAACACTGAAGCTTTCTTT. This gives the protein CASSADRNTEAFF.

The gene calls are TRBV28 and TRBJ2-1; 11 bases are a match to TRBD2. The CDR3 totals 15 residues. Germline assignment: CDR1 MDHEN and CDR2 SYDVKM. Germline trimming cut 3 bases from V and 2 bases from J; bases unmatched to any gene: 0. Here the CDR3 DNA reads TGTGCCAGCAGTTTTAGCGGGAGGGCCTACAATGAGCAGTTCTTC. The encoded protein is CASSFSGRAYNEQFF. Full variable domain (missing parts from reference TRBV28 and TRBJ2-1): DVKVTQSSRYLVKRTGEKVFLECVQDMDHENMFWYRQDPGLGLRLIYFSYDVKMKEKGDIPEGYSVSREKKERFSLILESASTNQTSMYLCASSFSGRAYNEQFFGPGTRLTVL.

V gene TRBV18 combines with J gene TRBJ2-1; 7 positions agree with TRBD1. Unmatched junction bases numbered 4, after V lost 3 bases and J lost 2 bases. There are 15 residues in the CDR3. Germline CDR1 KGHSH, CDR2 LQKENI. CDR3 protein: CASSPWDSAYNEQFF. CDR3 nucleotides: TGTGCCAGCTCACCCTGGGACAGCGCCTACAATGAGCAGTTCTTC.

CDR3 sequence (DNA): TGCGCCAGCAGCCAAGATCCCGGAGGGGTGGTGGGCAATGAGCAGTTCTTC. Translating it yields CASSQDPGGVVGNEQFF. The genes are TRBV4-3 and TRBJ2-1; TRBD2 is a possible D gene (6 bases). V was cut by 0 bases and J by 6 bases, with 18 bases left in between. Germline V gene lookup returns CDR1 LGHNA and CDR2 YSLEER. This CDR3 region has 17 residues.

J is TRBJ2-1 and V is TRBV14; the match to TRBD2 covers 9 bases. The CDR3 consists of 15 residues. Germline assignment: CDR1 SGHDN and CDR2 FVKESK. V shed 4 bases and J 2 bases; nucleotides not matched to a gene: 3. The CDR3 loop reads CASSPGLATYNEQFF. As DNA, the CDR3 is TGTGCCAGCAGCCCGGGACTAGCAACCTACAATGAGCAGTTCTTC.

This rearrangement joins TRBV28 to TRBJ2-6; TRBD2 might be the D (7 bases). Germline CDR1 reads MDHEN; CDR2 reads SYDVKM. The V end lost 5 bases, the J end lost 0 bases, and 11 bases lay between the germline ends. The CDR3 is 16 amino acids. CDR3 bases: TGTGCCAGCAGTGGGGGAGGGGGCTCTGGGGCCAACGTCCTGACTTTC. Translation gives CASSGGGGSGANVLTF.

V gene TRBV2 combines with J gene TRBJ1-1; tentative D call: TRBD1 (5 bases). CDR3 length equals 13 residues. Germline lookup yields CDR1 SNHLY and CDR2 FYNNEI. Trimming removed 6 bases from V and 2 bases from J, with 10 bases in between. As DNA, the CDR3 is TGTGCCAGCAGCGATCAGGGAAACACTGAAGCTTTCTTT. Amino acids: CASSDQGNTEAFF. Full variable domain (rest looked up from reference TRBV2 and TRBJ1-1): EPEVTQTPSHQVTQMGQEVILRCVPISNHLYFYWYRQILGQKVEFLVSFYNNEISEKSEIFDDQFSVERPDGSNFTLKIRSTKLEDSAMYFCASSDQGNTEAFFGQGTRLTVV.

This rearrangement joins TRBV29-1 to TRBJ2-7; TRBD2 agrees at 12 bases. CDR1 and CDR2 from the germline V gene are SQVTM and ANQGSEA. Germline trimming cut 3 bases from V and 0 bases from J; bases unmatched to any gene: 3. The CDR3 extends over 15 amino acids. DNA of the CDR3: TGCAGCGTTGACTGGACTAGCGGGACCTCCTACGAGCAGTACTTC. Protein product: CSVDWTSGTSYEQYF.

The CDR3 loop is CASGTGWHYGYTF. In DNA, the CDR3 is TGTGCCAGCGGGACAGGGTGGCACTATGGCTACACCTTC. This rearrangement joins TRBV28 to TRBJ1-2, with TRBD1 matching over 9 bases. Germline V gene data show CDR1 as MDHEN and CDR2 as SYDVKM. J was trimmed by 3 bases and V by 8 bases; bases with no gene match: 4. This CDR3 spans 13 amino acids.

The rearrangement links TRBV6-5 to TRBJ2-7, with TRBD1 matching over 12 bases. Germline trimming cut 6 bases from V and 8 bases from J; bases unmatched to any gene: 2. The length of the CDR3 is 12 residues. The germline gives CDR1 MNHEY, CDR2 SVGAGI. The CDR3 bases are TGTGCCAGCAGGGGGACAGGGGGCAAGCAGTACTTC. Amino acids: CASRGTGGKQYF.

The chain carries TRBV4-1 and TRBJ1-2, with a tentative D call TRBD1 (6 bases). The CDR3 length is 14 residues. V shed 1 base and J shed 2 bases, with 8 bases lying between them. Germline lookup yields CDR1 MGHRA and CDR2 YSYEKL. CDR3 in amino acids: CASSQGGGNYGYTF. DNA for the CDR3: TGCGCCAGCAGCCAAGGAGGGGGAAACTATGGCTACACCTTC.

V gene TRBV5-8 combines with J gene TRBJ1-2; 7 bases match TRBD1. Germline CDR1 is SGHTS and CDR2 is YDEGEE. V gave up 1 base and J gave up 5 bases; unmatched junction bases: 5. This CDR3 comprises 14 residues. The CDR3 DNA follows: TGTGCCAGCAGCTTGACCAGGGGGGAGTATGGCTACACCTTC. It specifies CASSLTRGEYGYTF.

The rearrangement links TRBV10-3 to TRBJ2-1, with 7 bases aligning to TRBD2. CDR1 is ENHRY and CDR2 is SYGVKD in the germline V gene. This CDR3 is 15 amino acids long. Unmatched junction bases numbered 7, after V lost 0 bases and J lost 8 bases. For the CDR3, the DNA is TGTGCCATCAGTGAGTCGGTAGCGGGCAGGGATGAGCAGTTCTTC. Protein sequence: CAISESVAGRDEQFF.